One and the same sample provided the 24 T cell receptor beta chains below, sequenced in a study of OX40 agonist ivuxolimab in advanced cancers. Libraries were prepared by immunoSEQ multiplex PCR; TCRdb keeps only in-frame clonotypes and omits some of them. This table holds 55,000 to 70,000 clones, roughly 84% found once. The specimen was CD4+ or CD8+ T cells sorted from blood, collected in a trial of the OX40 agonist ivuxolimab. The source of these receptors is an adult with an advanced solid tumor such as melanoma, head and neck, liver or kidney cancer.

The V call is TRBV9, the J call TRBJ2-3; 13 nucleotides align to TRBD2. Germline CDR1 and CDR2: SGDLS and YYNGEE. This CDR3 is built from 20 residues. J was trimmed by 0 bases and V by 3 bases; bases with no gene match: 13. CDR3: CASSARLAGGSHSSTDTQYF. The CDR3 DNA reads TGTGCCAGCAGCGCCCGACTAGCGGGGGGTTCCCATTCTAGCACAGATACGCAGTATTTT.

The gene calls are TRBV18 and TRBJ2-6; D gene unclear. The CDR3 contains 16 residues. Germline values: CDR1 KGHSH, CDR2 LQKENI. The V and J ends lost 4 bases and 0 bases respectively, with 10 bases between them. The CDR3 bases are TGTGCCAGCTCACGATTGCAACCCTCTGGGGCCAACGTCCTGACTTTC. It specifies CASSRLQPSGANVLTF.

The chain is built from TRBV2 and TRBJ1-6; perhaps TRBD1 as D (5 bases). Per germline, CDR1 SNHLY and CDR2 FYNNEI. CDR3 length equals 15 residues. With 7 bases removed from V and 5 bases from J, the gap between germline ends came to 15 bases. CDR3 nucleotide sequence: TGTGCCAGCATGGGCGACAGCCCGAATAATTCACCCCTCCACTTT. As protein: CASMGDSPNNSPLHF.

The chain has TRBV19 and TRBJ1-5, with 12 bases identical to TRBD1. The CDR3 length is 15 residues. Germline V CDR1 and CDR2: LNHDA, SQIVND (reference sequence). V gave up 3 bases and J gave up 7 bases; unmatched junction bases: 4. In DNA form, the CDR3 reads TGTGCCAGTAGTATCGGGACAGGGGGCGGACAGCCCCAGCATTTT. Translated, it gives CASSIGTGGGQPQHF.

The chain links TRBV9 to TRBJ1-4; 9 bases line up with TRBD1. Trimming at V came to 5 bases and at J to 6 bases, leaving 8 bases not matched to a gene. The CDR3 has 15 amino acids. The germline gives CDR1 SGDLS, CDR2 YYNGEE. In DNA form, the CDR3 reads TGTGCCAGCAGGCGAGGGGGACAGGGCGATGAAAAACTGTTTTTT. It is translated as CASRRGGQGDEKLFF.

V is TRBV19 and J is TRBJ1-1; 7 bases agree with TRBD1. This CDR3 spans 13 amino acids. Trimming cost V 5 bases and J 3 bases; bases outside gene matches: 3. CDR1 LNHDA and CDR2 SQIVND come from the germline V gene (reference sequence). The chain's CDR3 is CASSDRVHTEAFF. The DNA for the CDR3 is TGTGCCAGTAGTGACAGGGTTCACACTGAAGCTTTCTTT.

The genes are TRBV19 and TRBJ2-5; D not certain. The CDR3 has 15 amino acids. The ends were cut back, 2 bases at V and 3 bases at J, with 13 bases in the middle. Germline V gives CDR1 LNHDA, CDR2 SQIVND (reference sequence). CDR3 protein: CASSISPTPKETQYF. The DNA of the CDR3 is TGTGCCAGTAGTATATCGCCTACCCCCAAAGAGACCCAGTACTTC.

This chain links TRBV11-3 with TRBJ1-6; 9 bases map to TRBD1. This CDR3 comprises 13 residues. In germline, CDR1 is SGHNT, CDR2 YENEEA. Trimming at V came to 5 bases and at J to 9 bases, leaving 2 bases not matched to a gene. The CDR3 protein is CASSAGQGSPLHF. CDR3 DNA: TGTGCCAGCAGCGCGGGACAGGGTTCACCCCTCCACTTT.

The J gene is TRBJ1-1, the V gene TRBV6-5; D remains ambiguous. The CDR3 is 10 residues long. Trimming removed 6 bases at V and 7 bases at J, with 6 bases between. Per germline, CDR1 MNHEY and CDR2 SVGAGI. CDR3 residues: CASRLIEAFF. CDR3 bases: TGTGCCAGCAGGCTGATTGAAGCTTTCTTT.

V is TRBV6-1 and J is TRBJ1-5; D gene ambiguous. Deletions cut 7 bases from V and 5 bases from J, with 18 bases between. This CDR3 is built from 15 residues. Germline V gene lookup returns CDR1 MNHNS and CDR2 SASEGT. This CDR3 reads CASIHREGWHQPQHF. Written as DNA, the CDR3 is TGTGCCAGCATCCACCGGGAGGGTTGGCATCAGCCCCAGCATTTT.

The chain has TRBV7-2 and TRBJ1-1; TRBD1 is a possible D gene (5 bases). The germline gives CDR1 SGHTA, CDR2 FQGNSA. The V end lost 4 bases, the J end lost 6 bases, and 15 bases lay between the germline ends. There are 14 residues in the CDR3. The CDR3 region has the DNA TGTGCCAGCAGCTCCAGGACATTCCAATCTGAAGCTTTCTTT. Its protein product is CASSSRTFQSEAFF.

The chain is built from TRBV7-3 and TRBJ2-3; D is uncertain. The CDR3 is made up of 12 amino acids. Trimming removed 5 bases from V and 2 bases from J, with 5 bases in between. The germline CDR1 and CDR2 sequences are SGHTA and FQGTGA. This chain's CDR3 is CASSGPTDTQYF. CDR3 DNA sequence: TGTGCCAGCAGCGGGCCCACAGATACGCAGTATTTT.

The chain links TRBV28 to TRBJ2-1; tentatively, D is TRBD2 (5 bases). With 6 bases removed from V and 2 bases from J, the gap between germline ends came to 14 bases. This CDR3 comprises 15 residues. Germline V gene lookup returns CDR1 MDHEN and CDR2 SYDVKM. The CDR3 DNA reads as TGTGCCAGCAGACCTCCGGGGTCCACCTACAATGAGCAGTTCTTC. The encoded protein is CASRPPGSTYNEQFF.

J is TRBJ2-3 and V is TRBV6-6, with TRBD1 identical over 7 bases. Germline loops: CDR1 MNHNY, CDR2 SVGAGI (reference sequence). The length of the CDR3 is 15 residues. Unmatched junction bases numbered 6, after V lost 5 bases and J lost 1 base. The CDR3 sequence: CASSRTGTGTDTQYF. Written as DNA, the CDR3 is TGTGCCAGCAGTCGAACCGGGACAGGCACAGATACGCAGTATTTT.

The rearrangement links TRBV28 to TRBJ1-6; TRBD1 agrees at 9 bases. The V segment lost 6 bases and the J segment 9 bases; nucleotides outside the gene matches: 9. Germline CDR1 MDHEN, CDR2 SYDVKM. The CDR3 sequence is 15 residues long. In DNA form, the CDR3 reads TGTGCCAGCAGGCTGGGACAGGGCGTGGGTTCACCCCTCCACTTT. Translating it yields CASRLGQGVGSPLHF.

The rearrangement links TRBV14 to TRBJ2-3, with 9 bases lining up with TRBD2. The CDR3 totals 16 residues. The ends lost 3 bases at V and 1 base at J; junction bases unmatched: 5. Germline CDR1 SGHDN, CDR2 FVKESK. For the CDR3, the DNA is TGTGCCAGCAGCCAGATAGCGGGGGCTCGCACAGATACGCAGTATTTT. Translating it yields CASSQIAGARTDTQYF.

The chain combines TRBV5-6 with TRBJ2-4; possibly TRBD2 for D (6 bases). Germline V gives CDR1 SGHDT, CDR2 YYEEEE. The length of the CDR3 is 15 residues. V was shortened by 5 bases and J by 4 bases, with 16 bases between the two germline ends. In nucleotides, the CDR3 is TGTGCCAGCAGTCGAACAGGAGGGCCAAAAAACATTCAGTACTTC. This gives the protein CASSRTGGPKNIQYF.

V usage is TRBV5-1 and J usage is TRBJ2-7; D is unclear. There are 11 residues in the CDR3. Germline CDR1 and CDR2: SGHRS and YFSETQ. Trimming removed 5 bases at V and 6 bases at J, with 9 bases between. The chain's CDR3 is CASRTEAEQYF. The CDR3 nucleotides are TGCGCCAGCAGAACAGAAGCCGAGCAGTACTTC.

The CDR3 is CASSVDRTLAKNIQYF. The DNA of the CDR3 is TGTGCCAGCAGTGTAGACAGGACCCTAGCCAAAAACATTCAGTACTTC. The rearrangement links TRBV28 to TRBJ2-4, with D possibly TRBD1 on 6 matching bases. CDR3 length: 16 amino acids. The V end lost 5 bases, the J end lost 0 bases, and 14 bases lay between the germline ends. The germline CDR1 and CDR2 sequences are MDHEN and SYDVKM.

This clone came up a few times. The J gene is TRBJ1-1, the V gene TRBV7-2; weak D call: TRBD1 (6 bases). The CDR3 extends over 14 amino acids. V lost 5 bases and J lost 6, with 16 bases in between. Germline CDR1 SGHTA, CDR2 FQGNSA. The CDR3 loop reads CASSRRGIGSEAFF. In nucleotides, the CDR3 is TGTGCCAGCAGCCGCAGGGGTATTGGCTCTGAAGCTTTCTTT.

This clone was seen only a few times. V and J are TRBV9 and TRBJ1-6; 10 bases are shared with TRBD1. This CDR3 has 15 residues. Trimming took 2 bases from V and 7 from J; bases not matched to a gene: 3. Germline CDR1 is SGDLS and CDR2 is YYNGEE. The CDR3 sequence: CASSVDRGLNSPLHF. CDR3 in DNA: TGTGCCAGCAGCGTGGACAGGGGGTTAAATTCACCCCTCCACTTT. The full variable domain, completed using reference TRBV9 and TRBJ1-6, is DSGVTQTPKHLITATGQRVTLRCSPRSGDLSVYWYQQSLDQGLQFLIQYYNGEERAKGNILERFSAQQFPDLHSELNLSSLELGDSALYFCASSVDRGLNSPLHFGNGTRLTVT.

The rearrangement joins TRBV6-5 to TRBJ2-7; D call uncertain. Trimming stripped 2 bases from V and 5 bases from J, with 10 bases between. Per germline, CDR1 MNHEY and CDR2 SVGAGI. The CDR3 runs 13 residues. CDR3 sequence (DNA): TGTGCCAGCAGTTACCGACACAGCAACGAGCAGTACTTC. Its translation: CASSYRHSNEQYF.

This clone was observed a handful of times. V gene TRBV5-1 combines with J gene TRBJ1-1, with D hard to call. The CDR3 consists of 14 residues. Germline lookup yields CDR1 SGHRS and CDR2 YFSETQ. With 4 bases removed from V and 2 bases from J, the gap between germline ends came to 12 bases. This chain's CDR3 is CASSVDGRNTEAFF. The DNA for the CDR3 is TGCGCCAGCAGCGTGGACGGTAGAAACACTGAAGCTTTCTTT.

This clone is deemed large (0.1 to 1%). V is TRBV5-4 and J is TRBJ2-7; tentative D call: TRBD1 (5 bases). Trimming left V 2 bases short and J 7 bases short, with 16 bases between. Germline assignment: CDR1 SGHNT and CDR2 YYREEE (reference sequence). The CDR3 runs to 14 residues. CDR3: CASSLWSGSGEQYF. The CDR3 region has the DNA TGTGCCAGCAGCTTATGGTCAGGGTCCGGGGAGCAGTACTTC.